What follows is one T cell receptor (beta chain) and its context. Its antigen is unknown. Researchers ran the PCR with 60 Vbeta and 13 Jbeta primers. The repertoire was sequenced with immunoSEQ multiplex PCR; TCRdb's copy has only in-frame clones and lacks some. The table for this sample gives 80,000 to 100,000 clones. This record comes from a study of cytomegalovirus exposure and HLA in healthy donors. The study, taken as a whole, reports: A later analysis showed HLA-associated TCR beta chains outstripping equally common others in clonal expansion.

There are 15 residues in the CDR3. With 8 bases removed from V and 4 bases from J, the gap between germline ends came to 20 bases. CDR1 is MNHEY, CDR2 SVGAGI, per germline. The material sequenced was PBMCs. The rearrangement joins TRBV6-5 to TRBJ1-2; TRBD1 might be the D (5 bases). This clonotype was sampled from a man aged 50 to 60 in good health and CMV-seropositive. CDR3 sequence (DNA): TGTGCCAGCGCTCGCTCCGGTCAGGGAATCTATGGCTACACCTTC. Protein: CASARSGQGIYGYTF.